The subject of this entry is one TCR beta chain. In this sample, this clone turned up once. Its antigen is unknown. Base quality data are lacking; no much larger clone is found one base away. This sample was taken from a study of shared clonotypes between healthy human individuals (dated by TCRdb to 2020 to 2022). About the investigation overall: A few men and two women, aged 18 to 49 years, made up the cohort. Each donor's leukapheresis produced roughly between about 0.9 and 9.5 billion PBMCs. For each donor, CD4 naive and CD4 memory were each given three plates, CD8 naive was given two plates, and CD8 memory was given one plate. To increase sequencing depth and limit assay-specific biases, TCR repertoire library preparation and sequencing were carried out by different laboratories using diverse techniques. Blood TCR repertoires of a handful of healthy adults were deeply sequenced to estimate repertoire size and the extent of clonotype sharing between individuals.

Broader findings and caveats from the paper: Naive subsets generally had larger estimated clonotype richness than memory subsets did. Based on pairwise subsampling, the degree of clonotype sharing among donors was expected to be affected by sequencing depth. Higher generation probabilities were observed for clonotypes shared by all four sorted-subset donors than for non-shared clonotypes. Because the study included only a small number of donors, the genetic and exposure-history diversity represented was limited. Only blood was sampled, and tissue TCR repertoires likely differ from those in blood. When a few donors were compared, the shared fraction of clonotypes was around 4.6% for naive CD4, 3.5% to 4% for naive CD8, roughly 2.3% for memory CD4, and less than 0.5% for memory CD8. Rarefaction of sorted-subset datasets indicated incomplete sequencing despite the large sequencing depth.

The junction carries 16 bases between V and J, which are trimmed by 4 bases and 2 bases respectively. According to the germline V gene, CDR1 reads SGHRS and CDR2 reads YFSETQ. The CDR3 has 15 amino acids, counting the end cysteine and phenylalanine. Of the read, only the CDR3 DNA is kept; its 45 bases are in frame from base 1. Healthy HIV-negative adults with no recently reported acute infections or vaccinations were included as donors. Every donor was a Caucasian adult living in Nashville, Tennessee, USA. CD4+ T cells were enriched by magnetic negative selection; naive cells were then positively selected on CD45RA, and the negative fraction formed the memory subset. Blood was collected by leukapheresis, and PBMCs were isolated by Ficoll-Histopaque density gradient centrifugation and then cryopreserved in liquid nitrogen vapor phase. Analytical flow cytometry was used to check the purity and quantity of each magnetically sorted T cell population. From each sorted fraction, genomic DNA was isolated and quantified by UV absorbance on a Nanodrop 2000c.

TCR CDR3 regions were amplified from genomic DNA by multiplex PCR using the deep immunoSEQ assay. Extracted genomic DNA from each cell subset was spread evenly across all wells of several immunoSEQ 96-well plates, with each plate serving as a replicate. Each replicate PCR for sorted subsets received roughly 200 ng genomic DNA, equal to roughly 30,000 T cell genomes. Purified libraries were measured with a Qubit 3.0 fluorometer, size-checked on a Bioanalyzer 2100, and measured again with the KAPA Library Quantification kit. Every immunoSEQ 96-well plate was sequenced on a dedicated single-read 150-cycle Illumina NextSeq 550 flow cell. As for the original processing: Because the immunoSEQ output included only junctional sequences and no quality scores, the filtering could not be the same as the filtering used for full-length reads. Sequences were annotated with PyIR, a Python wrapper for IgBLAST v1.9, using IMGT germline references to assign V/J genes and CDR3. Reads with weak V/J assignments (E-value above 1e-6), missing CDR3, stop codons, out-of-frame junctions, or ambiguous translated residues were removed. V3J clonotypes were defined as sequences sharing an identical inferred V gene, J gene, and CDR3 amino acid sequence. Percentage overlap between repertoires was computed as shared unique clonotypes divided by the size of the smaller repertoire. Three approaches were used to assess repertoire richness: RTK rarefaction, the Chao1 estimator, and Recon v2.1 estimates of unobserved clonotypes. Generation probabilities for all TCRbeta clonotypes obtained by the gDNA method from a handful of donors were computed using OLGA. The table comes from immuneACCESS by way of TCRdb, which keeps in-frame sequences with V and J called. Part of the clones is missing from these tables; in studies checked, under half for an unresolved V gene and the rest for unknown reasons. The V and J calls and the clone size are those of that table, but D and trimming were determined from the DNA. Recorded for this sample are roughly 1,100,000 clones; about 74% of them occurred a single time. Clones ranked in the top ten supply around 1.5% of the sample.

Input material: memory CD4+ T cells sorted from blood. The sample's cell subset or site, from its label and the paper: CD45RA-negative fraction. Rearrangement joined TRBV5-1 to TRBJ2-7; TRBD1 is perhaps the D gene, given 6 matching bases. This TCR was sampled from a man younger than 35 in good health. This receptor carries the CDR3 CASSEQGIGTYEQYF. The nucleotide sequence is TGCGCCAGCAGCGAGCAGGGGATCGGAACCTACGAGCAGTACTTC.